This T cell receptor beta chain derives from a study of blood T cell repertoires in COVID-19. The wider study: The samples span acute and convalescent COVID-19 from the United States, Italy and Spain. In each case, the material was cDNA or gDNA derived from T cells, B-cell-depleted T cells, or PBMCs.

The table came from immunoSEQ multiplex PCR; TCRdb's copy has only in-frame clones and leaves some out. The table lists about 160,000 clones, around 84% of them singletons. Looked up from germline, CDR1 is MNHNY and CDR2 is SVGAGI (reference sequence). V was trimmed by 3 bases and J by 1 base, leaving 14 bases between them. This CDR3 comprises 16 residues. Categorization into cohorts depended on clinical history that participants reported. What the recovered Cohort 3 donors had was two negative PCRs, clearance, or symptom resolution. V is TRBV6-6 and J is TRBJ2-3, with a weak D call TRBD2 (7 bases). Sequencing was performed on PBMCs or T cells enriched from blood (not recorded which). The receptor's source is a woman aged 45 to 65 who had recovered from COVID-19. The CDR3 loop reads CASSYARGGGTDTQYF. The CDR3 coding sequence is TGTGCCAGCAGTTATGCGCGCGGGGGCGGCACAGATACGCAGTATTTT.